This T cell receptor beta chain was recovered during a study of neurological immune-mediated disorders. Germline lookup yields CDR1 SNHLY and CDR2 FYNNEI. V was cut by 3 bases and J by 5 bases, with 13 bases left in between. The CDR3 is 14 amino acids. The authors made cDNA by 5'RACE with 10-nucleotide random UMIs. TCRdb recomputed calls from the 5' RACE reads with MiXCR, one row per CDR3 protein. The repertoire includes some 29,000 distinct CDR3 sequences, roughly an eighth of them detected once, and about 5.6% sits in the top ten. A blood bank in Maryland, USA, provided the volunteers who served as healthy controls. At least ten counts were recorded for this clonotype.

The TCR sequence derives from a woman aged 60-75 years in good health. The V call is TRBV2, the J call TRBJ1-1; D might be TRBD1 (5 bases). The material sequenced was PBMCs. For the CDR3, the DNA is TGTGCCAGCAGTGACAAGGGGCGAGGGACTGAAGCTTTCTTT. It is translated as CASSDKGRGTEAFF.